The T cell receptor beta chain described here comes from a study of OX40 agonist ivuxolimab in advanced cancers. The study's findings and limits: CD8+ T cells averaged more expanded clones than CD4+.

On this clone itself: The antigen is undetermined.

The length of the CDR3 is 13 residues. Per germline, CDR1 SGHAT and CDR2 FQNNGV. Trimming at V came to 5 bases and at J to 12 bases, leaving 8 bases not matched to a gene. Assay used: immunoSEQ multiplex PCR; TCRdb lists only in-frame clones, some missing. The sample consists of about 80,000 clones, more than 80% of them appearing once. The sequence was obtained from an adult with an advanced solid tumor such as melanoma, head and neck, liver or kidney cancer. The rearrangement joins TRBV11-2 to TRBJ1-4; 8 bases line up with TRBD1. The input for sequencing was CD4+ or CD8+ T cells sorted from blood, taken in a trial of the OX40 agonist ivuxolimab. The chain's CDR3 is CASSRTGPPELFF. CDR3 DNA: TGTGCCAGCAGCCGGACAGGGCCCCCGGAACTGTTTTTT.